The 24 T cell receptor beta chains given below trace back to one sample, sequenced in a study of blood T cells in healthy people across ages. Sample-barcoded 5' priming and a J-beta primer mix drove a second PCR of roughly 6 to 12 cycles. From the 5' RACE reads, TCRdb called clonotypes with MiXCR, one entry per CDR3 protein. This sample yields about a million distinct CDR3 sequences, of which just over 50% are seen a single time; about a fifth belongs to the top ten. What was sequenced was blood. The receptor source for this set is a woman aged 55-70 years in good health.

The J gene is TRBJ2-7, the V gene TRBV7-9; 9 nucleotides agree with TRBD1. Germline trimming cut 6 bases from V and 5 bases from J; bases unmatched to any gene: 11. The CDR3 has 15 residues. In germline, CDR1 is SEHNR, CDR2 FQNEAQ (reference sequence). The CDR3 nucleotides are TGTGCCAGCAGTTTAACCGGGACAGGGCTCCACGAGCAGTACTTC. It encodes CASSLTGTGLHEQYF.

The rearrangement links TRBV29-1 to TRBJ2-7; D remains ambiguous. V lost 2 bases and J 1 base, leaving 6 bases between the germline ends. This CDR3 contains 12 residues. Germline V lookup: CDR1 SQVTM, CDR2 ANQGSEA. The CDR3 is CSVELPSYEQYF. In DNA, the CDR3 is TGCAGCGTTGAACTCCCTTCCTACGAGCAGTACTTC.

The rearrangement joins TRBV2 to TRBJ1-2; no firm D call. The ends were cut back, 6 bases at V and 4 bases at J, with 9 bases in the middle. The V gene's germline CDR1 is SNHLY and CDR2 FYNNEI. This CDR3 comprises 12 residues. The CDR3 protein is CASRKVGYGYTF. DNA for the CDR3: TGTGCCAGCAGGAAAGTTGGCTATGGCTACACCTTC. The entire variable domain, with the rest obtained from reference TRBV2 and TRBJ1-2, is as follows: EPEVTQTPSHQVTQMGQEVILRCVPISNHLYFYWYRQILGQKVEFLVSFYNNEISEKSEIFDDQFSVERPDGSNFTLKIRSTKLEDSAMYFCASRKVGYGYTFGSGTRLTVV.

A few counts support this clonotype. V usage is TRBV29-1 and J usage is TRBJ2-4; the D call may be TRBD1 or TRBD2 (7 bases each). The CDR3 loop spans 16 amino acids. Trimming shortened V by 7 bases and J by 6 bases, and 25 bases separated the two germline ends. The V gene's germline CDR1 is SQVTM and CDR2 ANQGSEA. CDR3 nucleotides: TGCAGCGGGACCATGACAGGGCAGGCGGGGGTAAACATTCAGTACTTC. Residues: CSGTMTGQAGVNIQYF. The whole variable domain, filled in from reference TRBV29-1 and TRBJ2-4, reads SAVISQKPSRDICQRGTSLTIQCQVDSQVTMMFWYRQQPGQSLTLIATANQGSEATYESGFVIDKFPISRPNLTFSTLTVSNMSPEDSSIYLCSGTMTGQAGVNIQYFGAGTRLSVL.

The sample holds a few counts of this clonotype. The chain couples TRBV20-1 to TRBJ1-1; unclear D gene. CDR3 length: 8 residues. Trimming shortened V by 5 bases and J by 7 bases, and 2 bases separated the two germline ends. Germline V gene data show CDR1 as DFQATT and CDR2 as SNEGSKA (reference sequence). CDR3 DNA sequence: TGCAGTGCTGGTGAAGCTTTCTTT. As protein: CSAGEAFF.

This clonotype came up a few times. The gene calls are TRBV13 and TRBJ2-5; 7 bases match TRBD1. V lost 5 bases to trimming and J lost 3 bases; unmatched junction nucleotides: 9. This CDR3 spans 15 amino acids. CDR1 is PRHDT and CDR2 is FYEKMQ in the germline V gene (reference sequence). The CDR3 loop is CASSPRPTGEETQYF. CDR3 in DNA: TGTGCCAGCAGCCCGAGGCCTACAGGGGAAGAGACCCAGTACTTC.

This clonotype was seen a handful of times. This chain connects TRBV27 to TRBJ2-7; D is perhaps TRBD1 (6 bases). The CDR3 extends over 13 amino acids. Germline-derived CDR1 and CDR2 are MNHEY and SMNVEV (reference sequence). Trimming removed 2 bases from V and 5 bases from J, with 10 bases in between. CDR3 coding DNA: TGTGCCAGCAGTTTACAGGACAGAGACGAGCAGTACTTC. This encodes CASSLQDRDEQYF.

CDR3 sequence: CASSYLGTASTDTQYF. The DNA for the CDR3 is TGTGCCAGCAGCTACCTAGGTACAGCCAGCACAGATACGCAGTATTTT. The chain uses TRBV5-6 and TRBJ2-3; D ambiguous. Germline V CDR1 and CDR2: SGHDT, YYEEEE. The CDR3 contains 16 residues. Trimming took off 3 bases at V and 0 bases at J, with 14 bases between the two ends.

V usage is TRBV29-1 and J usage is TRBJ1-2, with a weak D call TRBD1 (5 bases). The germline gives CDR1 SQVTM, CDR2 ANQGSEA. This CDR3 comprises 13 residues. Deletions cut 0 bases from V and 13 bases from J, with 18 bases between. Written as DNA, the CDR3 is TGCAGCGTTGAAGATCAAGAAGGGACCCCTGCCACCTTC. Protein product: CSVEDQEGTPATF.

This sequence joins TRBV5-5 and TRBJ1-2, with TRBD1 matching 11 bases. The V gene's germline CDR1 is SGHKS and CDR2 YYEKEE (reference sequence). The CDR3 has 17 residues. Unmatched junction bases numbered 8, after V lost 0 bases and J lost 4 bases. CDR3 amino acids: CASSLGTGGPGSYGYTF. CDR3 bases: TGTGCCAGCAGCTTGGGGACAGGGGGCCCTGGATCCTATGGCTACACCTTC.

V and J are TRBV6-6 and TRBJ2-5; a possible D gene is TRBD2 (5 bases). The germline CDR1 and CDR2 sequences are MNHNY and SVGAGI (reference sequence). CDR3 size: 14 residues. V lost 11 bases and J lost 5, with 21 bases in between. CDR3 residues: CAARRAPRGETQYF. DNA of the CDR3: TGTGCCGCGCGGCGAGCTCCCCGCGGGGAGACCCAGTACTTC.

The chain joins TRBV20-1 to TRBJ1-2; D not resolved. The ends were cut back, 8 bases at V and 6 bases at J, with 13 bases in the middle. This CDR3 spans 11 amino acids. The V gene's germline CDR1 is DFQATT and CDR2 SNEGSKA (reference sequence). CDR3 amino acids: CSSQRVDGYTF. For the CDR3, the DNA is TGCAGTTCCCAAAGGGTAGATGGCTACACCTTC.

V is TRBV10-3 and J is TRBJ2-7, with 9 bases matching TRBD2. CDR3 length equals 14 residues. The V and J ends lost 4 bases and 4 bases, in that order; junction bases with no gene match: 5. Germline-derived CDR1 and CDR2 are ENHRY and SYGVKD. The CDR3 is CAISGELAGYEQYF. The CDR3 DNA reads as TGTGCCATCAGTGGGGAACTAGCGGGTTACGAGCAGTACTTC.

The CDR3 here is CASSPDRTETQYF. In DNA, the CDR3 is TGTGCCAGCAGCCCGGACAGGACAGAGACCCAGTACTTC. The chain links TRBV7-7 to TRBJ2-5; 7 positions match TRBD1. Trimming cost V 5 bases and J 4 bases; bases outside gene matches: 4. Germline V gene lookup returns CDR1 SSHAT and CDR2 FNYEAQ (reference sequence). The CDR3 is made up of 13 amino acids.

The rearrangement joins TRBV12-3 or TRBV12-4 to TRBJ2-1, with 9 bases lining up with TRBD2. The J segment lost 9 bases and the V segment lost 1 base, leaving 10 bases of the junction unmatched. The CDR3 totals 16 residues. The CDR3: CASSLGRVSGSIEQFF. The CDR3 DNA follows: TGTGCCAGCAGTTTAGGGAGGGTTAGCGGGAGTATTGAGCAGTTCTTC.

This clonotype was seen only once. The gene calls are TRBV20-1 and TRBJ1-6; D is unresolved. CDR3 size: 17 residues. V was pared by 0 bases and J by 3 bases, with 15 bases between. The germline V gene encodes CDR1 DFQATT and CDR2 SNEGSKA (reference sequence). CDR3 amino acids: CSARDLIEGSYNSPLHF. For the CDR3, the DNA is TGCAGTGCTAGAGATCTTATCGAGGGTAGCTATAATTCACCCCTCCACTTT.

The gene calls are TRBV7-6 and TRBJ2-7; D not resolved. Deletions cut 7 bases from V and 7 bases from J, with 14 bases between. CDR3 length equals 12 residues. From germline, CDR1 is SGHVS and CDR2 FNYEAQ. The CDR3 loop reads CASNEHFREQYF. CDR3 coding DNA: TGTGCCAGCAACGAGCACTTCAGGGAGCAGTACTTC.

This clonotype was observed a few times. CDR3: CASSLNGRWSGTDTQYF. The CDR3 region has the DNA TGTGCCAGCAGCTTGAATGGCAGATGGAGTGGCACAGATACGCAGTATTTT. This sequence joins TRBV7-2 and TRBJ2-3; no firm D call. From germline, CDR1 is SGHTA and CDR2 FQGNSA. The CDR3 contains 17 residues. The V end lost 3 bases, the J end lost 1 base, and 17 bases lay between the germline ends.

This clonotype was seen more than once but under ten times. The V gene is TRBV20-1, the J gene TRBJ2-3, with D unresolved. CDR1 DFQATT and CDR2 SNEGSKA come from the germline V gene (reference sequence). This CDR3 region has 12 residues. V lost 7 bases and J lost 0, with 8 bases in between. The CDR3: CSGFASTDTQYF. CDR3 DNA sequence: TGCAGTGGTTTTGCTAGCACAGATACGCAGTATTTT.

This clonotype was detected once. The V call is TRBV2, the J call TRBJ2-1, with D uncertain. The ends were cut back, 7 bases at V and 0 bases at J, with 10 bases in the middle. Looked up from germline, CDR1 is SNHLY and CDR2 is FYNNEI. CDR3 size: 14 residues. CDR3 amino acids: CASTLVPSYNEQFF. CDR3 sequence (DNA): TGTGCCAGCACGCTAGTCCCCTCCTACAATGAGCAGTTCTTC.

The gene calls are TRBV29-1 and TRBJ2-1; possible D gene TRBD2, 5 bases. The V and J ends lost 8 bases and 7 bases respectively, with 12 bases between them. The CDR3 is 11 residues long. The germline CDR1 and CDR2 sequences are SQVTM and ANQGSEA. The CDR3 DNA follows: TGCAGCCCGACTAAGGGAAATGAGCAGTTCTTC. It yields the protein CSPTKGNEQFF.

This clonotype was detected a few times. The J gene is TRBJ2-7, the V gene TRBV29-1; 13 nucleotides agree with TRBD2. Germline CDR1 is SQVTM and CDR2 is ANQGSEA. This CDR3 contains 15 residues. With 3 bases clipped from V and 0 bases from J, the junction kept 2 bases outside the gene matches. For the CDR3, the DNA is TGCAGCGTTGAGGGACTAGCGGGGAACTCCTACGAGCAGTACTTC. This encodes CSVEGLAGNSYEQYF.

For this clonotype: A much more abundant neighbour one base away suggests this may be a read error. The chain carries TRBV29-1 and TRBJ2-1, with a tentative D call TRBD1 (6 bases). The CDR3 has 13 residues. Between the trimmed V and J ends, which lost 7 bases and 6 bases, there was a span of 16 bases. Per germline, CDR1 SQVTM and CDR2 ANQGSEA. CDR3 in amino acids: CSAGQGSVNEQFF. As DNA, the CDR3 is TGCAGCGCTGGGCAGGGGAGCGTCAATGAGCAGTTCTTC.

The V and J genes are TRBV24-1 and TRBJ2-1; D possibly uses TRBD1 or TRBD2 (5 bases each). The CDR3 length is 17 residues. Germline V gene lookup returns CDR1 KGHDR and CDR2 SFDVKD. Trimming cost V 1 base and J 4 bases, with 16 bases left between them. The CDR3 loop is CATSDLGGGHPYNEQFF. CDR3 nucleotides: TGTGCCACCAGTGATTTAGGAGGAGGACATCCATACAATGAGCAGTTCTTC.